Described below is a single T cell receptor beta chain sequence and its context. In the study's own analysis: Estimates of nucleated cell counts were drawn from the amplification of reference gene primers. The table came from immunoSEQ multiplex PCR; TCRdb's copy has only in-frame clones and leaves some out. V, J and clone size are those of that table, while D and trimming were read from the DNA. The sample lists more than 85,000 clones; approximately 93% were seen once. These data belong to a study of blood T cell repertoires in COVID-19. Looking at the study overall: Donors in the United States, Italy and Spain gave samples during acute or convalescent COVID-19.

CDR1 is LNHDA, CDR2 SQIVND, per germline (reference sequence). V was clipped by 6 bases and J by 3 bases; unmatched bases: 10. The CDR3 has 17 residues. The sequence was collected from a man aged 60 to 69 with acute or convalescent COVID-19. The sample taken for sequencing was peripheral blood. This chain uses TRBV19 with TRBJ2-2; 10 bases map to TRBD2. The CDR3 DNA sequence: TGTGCCAGTAGATCCCCCAGCGGGAGGGCCGACACCGGGGAGCTGTTTTTT. It is translated as CASRSPSGRADTGELFF.